One and the same sample provided the 19 T cell receptor beta chains below, sequenced in a study of CD8+ T cells in alopecia areata. The sequencing template was cDNA reverse transcribed from extracted RNA. The table came from immunoSEQ multiplex PCR; TCRdb's copy has only in-frame clones and leaves some out. The sample consists of more than 95,000 clones, roughly two thirds of them appearing once. Sequenced: CD4+ T cells sorted from blood. Every receptor here comes from a human donor in good health.

The chain combines TRBV29-1 with TRBJ2-2; D is tentatively TRBD1 or TRBD2 (9 bases each). Trimming took 7 bases from V and 1 from J, leaving 22 bases between them. The CDR3 length is 17 residues. Germline V gene data show CDR1 as SQVTM and CDR2 as ANQGSEA. The chain's CDR3 is CSALKRGDRENTGELFF. CDR3 DNA: TGCAGCGCCTTGAAGCGGGGGGACAGGGAGAACACCGGGGAGCTGTTTTTT.

The J gene is TRBJ1-6, the V gene TRBV6-6; 7 bases match TRBD1. Germline CDR1 is MNHNY and CDR2 is SVGAGI (reference sequence). The CDR3 runs 14 residues. V gave up 6 bases and J gave up 7 bases; unmatched junction bases: 6. The CDR3 reads CASSLGTANSPLHF. The CDR3 bases are TGTGCCAGCAGCCTAGGGACAGCAAATTCACCCCTCCACTTT.

About this clone: The junction differs from germline at one of its ends, possibly a read error. V and J are TRBV5-1 and TRBJ2-7, with D tentatively TRBD1 or TRBD2 (5 bases each). This CDR3 spans 14 amino acids. Germline CDR1 and CDR2: SGHRS and YFSETQ. CDR3 sequence reads: CASSPRGGGYEQYF. The CDR3 DNA reads TGTGCCAGCAGCCCTCGTGGGGGTGGCTACGAGCAGTACTTC.

This clone was seen only a few times. The gene calls are TRBV19 and TRBJ1-2; D perhaps matches TRBD1 (5 bases). Between the trimmed V and J ends, which lost 3 bases and 10 bases, there was a span of 18 bases. The CDR3 length is 14 residues. The germline V gene has CDR1 LNHDA and CDR2 SQIVND (reference sequence). CDR3 bases: TGTGCCAGTAGTATTCTCTCCGCAGGGAGACACTACACCTTC. It encodes CASSILSAGRHYTF.

The V gene is TRBV7-9, the J gene TRBJ2-7, with no clear D. The germline CDR1 and CDR2 sequences are SEHNR and FQNEAQ (reference sequence). CDR3 length: 14 residues. The V end lost 4 bases, the J end lost 4 bases, and 14 bases lay between the germline ends. The CDR3 protein is CASSSWKNEYEQYF. The CDR3, as DNA: TGTGCCAGCAGCTCTTGGAAGAATGAGTACGAGCAGTACTTC.

The CDR3 loop reads CASRQGEDTQYF. For the CDR3, the DNA is TGCGCCAGCAGGCAAGGTGAAGATACGCAGTATTTT. The V gene is TRBV5-1, the J gene TRBJ2-3; D remains ambiguous. Trimming stripped 5 bases from V and 5 bases from J, with 9 bases between. The CDR3 runs to 12 residues. Germline loops: CDR1 SGHRS, CDR2 YFSETQ.

This sequence joins TRBV6-6 and TRBJ1-2, with 7 bases identical to TRBD1. Per germline, CDR1 MNHNY and CDR2 SVGAGI (reference sequence). The V gene end was trimmed by 2 bases and the J gene end by 4 bases; junction bases not matched to a gene: 4. The CDR3 covers 14 residues. The DNA for the CDR3 is TGTGCCAGCAGTTACCTGGGACAGATCTATGGCTACACCTTC. Its protein product is CASSYLGQIYGYTF.

This chain joins TRBV29-1 and TRBJ2-3, with 7 bases that match TRBD2. V dropped 3 bases and J dropped 4; count of bases not matched to a gene: 10. The V gene's germline CDR1 is SQVTM and CDR2 ANQGSEA. This CDR3 has 15 amino acids. The CDR3 coding sequence is TGCAGCGTTGAGGCCTTAGGGCGGGGGTCAGATACGCAGTATTTT. It specifies CSVEALGRGSDTQYF.

The chain carries TRBV5-6 and TRBJ2-5, with D perhaps being TRBD1 or TRBD2 (6 bases each). V was cut by 1 base and J by 2 bases, with 9 bases left in between. Germline CDR1 reads SGHDT; CDR2 reads YYEEEE. This CDR3 spans 14 amino acids. CDR3 nucleotide sequence: TGTGCCAGCAGCTTGACAGGGAGGCAAGAGACCCAGTACTTC. It specifies CASSLTGRQETQYF.

The chain couples TRBV19 to TRBJ1-5; no firm D call. Between the trimmed V and J ends, which lost 0 bases and 8 bases, there was a span of 8 bases. The length of the CDR3 is 13 residues. The germline CDR1 and CDR2 sequences are LNHDA and SQIVND (reference sequence). The CDR3 DNA is TGTGCCAGTAGTATAGAACGGTCTAAGCCCCAGCATTTT. This encodes CASSIERSKPQHF.

This clone was detected once. The rearrangement uses TRBV10-3 and TRBJ1-2, with no clear D. The ends were cut back, 6 bases at V and 4 bases at J, with 15 bases in the middle. CDR1 and CDR2 (germline): ENHRY, SYGVKD. The CDR3 consists of 14 residues. CDR3 sequence: CAIRETPTGYGYTF. DNA for the CDR3: TGTGCCATCAGGGAAACCCCCACGGGCTATGGCTACACCTTC.

The chain is built from TRBV15 and TRBJ2-7; D is uncertain. The V and J ends lost 4 bases and 2 bases respectively, with 9 bases between them. This CDR3 is built from 13 residues. Germline V CDR1 and CDR2: LNHNV, YYDKDF (reference sequence). The CDR3 DNA reads TGTGCCACCAGCACCTCAGAGGCCTACGAGCAGTACTTC. As protein: CATSTSEAYEQYF. Variable domain in full (rest from reference TRBV15 and TRBJ2-7): DAMVIQNPRYQVTQFGKPVTLSCSQTLNHNVMYWYQQKSSQAPKLLFHYYDKDFNNEADTPDNFQSRRPNTSFCFLDIRSPGLGDTAMYLCATSTSEAYEQYFGPGTRLTVT.

This chain links TRBV27 with TRBJ2-3, with TRBD2 as a possible D gene (6 bases). The CDR3 covers 15 residues. V gave up 8 bases and J gave up 0 bases, with 15 bases separating them. CDR1 is MNHEY and CDR2 is SMNVEV in the germline V gene (reference sequence). The CDR3: CASSLGGWSTDTQYF. The CDR3 region has the DNA TGTGCCAGCTCCTTGGGAGGTTGGAGCACAGATACGCAGTATTTT.

The CDR3 nucleotides read TGTGCCAGCAGAGCGGACAGAGCTAACTATGGCTACACCTTC. Its translation: CASRADRANYGYTF. This chain uses TRBV5-6 with TRBJ1-2; D might be TRBD1 (6 bases). The length of the CDR3 is 14 residues. CDR1 is SGHDT, CDR2 YYEEEE, per germline. V lost 5 bases and J 0 bases, leaving 11 bases between the germline ends.

The chain recombines TRBV5-4 with TRBJ2-7; tentative D call: TRBD2 (6 bases). Germline V gene lookup returns CDR1 SGHNT and CDR2 YYREEE (reference sequence). V lost 6 bases, J lost 2 bases, and 15 bases lay in between. The CDR3 totals 14 residues. The CDR3 DNA reads TGTGCCAGCAACCCTTCCGGGAGAACCTACGAGCAGTACTTC. Its protein is CASNPSGRTYEQYF.

V usage is TRBV29-1 and J usage is TRBJ2-1; 7 positions agree with TRBD2. This CDR3 has 14 residues. Germline CDR1 reads SQVTM; CDR2 reads ANQGSEA. Germline trimming cut 4 bases from V and 0 bases from J; bases unmatched to any gene: 3. CDR3 protein: CSVVGGSSYNEQFF. For the CDR3, the DNA is TGCAGCGTTGTGGGGGGGAGCTCCTACAATGAGCAGTTCTTC.

J is TRBJ2-4 and V is TRBV29-1, with D tentatively TRBD1 (6 bases). V was shortened by 4 bases and J by 4 bases, with 8 bases between the two germline ends. The CDR3 sequence is 12 residues long. The germline V gene encodes CDR1 SQVTM and CDR2 ANQGSEA. CDR3 DNA: TGCAGCGTTGCGGACAGTAAAAACATTCAGTACTTC. It encodes CSVADSKNIQYF.

The J gene is TRBJ1-4, the V gene TRBV5-1, with D perhaps TRBD1 (6 bases). The CDR3 is made up of 14 amino acids. The V end was cut by 6 bases, the J end by 0 bases, with 9 bases between. Germline assignment: CDR1 SGHRS and CDR2 YFSETQ. The CDR3 here is CASKQGSTNEKLFF. CDR3 bases: TGCGCCAGCAAACAGGGTTCAACTAATGAAAAACTGTTTTTT.

The V gene is TRBV29-1, the J gene TRBJ1-2; 12 bases are shared with TRBD1. This CDR3 has 14 amino acids. Germline V gene sequence: CDR1 SQVTM, CDR2 ANQGSEA. Germline trimming cut 1 base from V and 6 bases from J; bases unmatched to any gene: 3. The CDR3 DNA follows: TGCAGCGTTGAAGGGGGACAGGGGGCGGATGGCTACACCTTC. Protein: CSVEGGQGADGYTF.